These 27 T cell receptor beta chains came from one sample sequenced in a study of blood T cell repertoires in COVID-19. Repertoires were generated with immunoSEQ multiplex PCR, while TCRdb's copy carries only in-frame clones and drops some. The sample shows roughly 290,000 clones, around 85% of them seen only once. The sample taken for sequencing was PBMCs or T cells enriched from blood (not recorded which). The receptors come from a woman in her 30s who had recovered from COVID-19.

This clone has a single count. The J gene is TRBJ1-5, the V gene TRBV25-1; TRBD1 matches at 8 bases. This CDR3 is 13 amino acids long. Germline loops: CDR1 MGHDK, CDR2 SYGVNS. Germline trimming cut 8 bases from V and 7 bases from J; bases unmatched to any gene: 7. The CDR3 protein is CASGRQGNQPQHF. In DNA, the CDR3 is TGTGCCAGCGGACGACAGGGGAACCAGCCCCAGCATTTT.

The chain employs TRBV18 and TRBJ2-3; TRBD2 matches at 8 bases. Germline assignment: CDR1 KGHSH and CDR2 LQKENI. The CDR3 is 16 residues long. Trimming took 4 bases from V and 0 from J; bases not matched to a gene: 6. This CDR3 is CASSLQLADSTDTQYF. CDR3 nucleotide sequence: TGTGCCAGCTCACTTCAACTAGCGGATAGCACAGATACGCAGTATTTT.

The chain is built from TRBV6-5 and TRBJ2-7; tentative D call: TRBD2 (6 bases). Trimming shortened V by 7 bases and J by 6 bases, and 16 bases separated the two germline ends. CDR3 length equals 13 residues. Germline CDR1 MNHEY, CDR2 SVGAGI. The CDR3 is CASTSAGLGEQYF. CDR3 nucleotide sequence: TGTGCCAGCACCTCCGCGGGGCTGGGCGAGCAGTACTTC.

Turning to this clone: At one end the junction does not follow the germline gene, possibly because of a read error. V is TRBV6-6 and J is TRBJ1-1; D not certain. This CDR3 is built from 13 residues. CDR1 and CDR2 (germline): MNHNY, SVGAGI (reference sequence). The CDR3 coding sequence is TGTGCCAGCAGAAGACACGGGAACATTGAAGCTTTCTTT. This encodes CASRRHGNIEAFF.

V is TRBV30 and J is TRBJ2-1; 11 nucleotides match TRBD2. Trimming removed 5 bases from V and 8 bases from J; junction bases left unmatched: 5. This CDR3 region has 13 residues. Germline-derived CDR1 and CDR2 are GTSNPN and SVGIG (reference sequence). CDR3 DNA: TGTGCCTGGCATAGCGGGGGGGCGCATGAGCAGTTCTTC. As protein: CAWHSGGAHEQFF. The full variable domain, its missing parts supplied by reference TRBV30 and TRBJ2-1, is SQTIHQWPATLVQPVGSPLSLECTVEGTSNPNLYWYRQAAGRGLQLLFYSVGIGQISSEVPQNLSASRPQDRQFILSSKKLLLSDSGFYLCAWHSGGAHEQFFGPGTRLTVL.

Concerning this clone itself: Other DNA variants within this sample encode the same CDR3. The CDR3 sequence: CASSPYSNQPQHF. CDR3 nucleotide sequence: TGTGCCAGTAGCCCGTATAGCAATCAGCCCCAGCATTTT. The V gene is TRBV19, the J gene TRBJ1-5; no clear D gene. The CDR3 is 13 amino acids. Germline-derived CDR1 and CDR2 are LNHDA and SQIVND (reference sequence). V was pared by 6 bases and J by 0 bases, with 6 bases between.

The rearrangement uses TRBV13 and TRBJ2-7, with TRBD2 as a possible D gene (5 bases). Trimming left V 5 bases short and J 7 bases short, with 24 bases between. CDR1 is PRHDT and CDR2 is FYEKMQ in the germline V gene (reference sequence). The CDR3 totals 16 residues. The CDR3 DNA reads TGTGCCAGCAGCCTATCCCCCTCGGGCGGACCGGGGGAGCAGTACTTC. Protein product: CASSLSPSGGPGEQYF.

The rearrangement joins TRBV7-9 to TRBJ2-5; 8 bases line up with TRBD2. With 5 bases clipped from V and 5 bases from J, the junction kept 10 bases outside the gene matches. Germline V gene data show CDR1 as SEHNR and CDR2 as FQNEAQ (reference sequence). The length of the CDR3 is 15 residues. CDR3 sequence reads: CASSPYPGGHETQYF. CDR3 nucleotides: TGTGCCAGCAGCCCGTATCCGGGGGGGCACGAGACCCAGTACTTC.

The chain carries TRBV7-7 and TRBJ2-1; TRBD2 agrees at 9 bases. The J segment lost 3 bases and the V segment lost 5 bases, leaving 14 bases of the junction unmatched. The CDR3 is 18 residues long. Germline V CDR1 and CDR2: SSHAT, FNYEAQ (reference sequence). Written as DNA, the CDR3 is TGTGCCAGCAGCCCCGAAGGTAGCGGGAGAGGACTCTACAATGAGCAGTTCTTC. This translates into CASSPEGSGRGLYNEQFF.

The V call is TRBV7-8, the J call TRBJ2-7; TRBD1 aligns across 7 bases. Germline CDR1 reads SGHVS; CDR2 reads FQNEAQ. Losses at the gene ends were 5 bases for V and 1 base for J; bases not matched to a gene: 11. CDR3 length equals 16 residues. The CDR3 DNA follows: TGTGCCAGCAGCCTAGACAGGGAGAGCCCATCCTACGAGCAGTACTTC. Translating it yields CASSLDRESPSYEQYF.

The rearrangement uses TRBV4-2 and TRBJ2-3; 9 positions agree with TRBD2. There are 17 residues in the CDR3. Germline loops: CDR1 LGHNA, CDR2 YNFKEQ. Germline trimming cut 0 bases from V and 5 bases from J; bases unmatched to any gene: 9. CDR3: CASSQDPSSGAGDTQYF. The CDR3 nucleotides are TGTGCCAGCAGCCAAGATCCGTCTAGCGGGGCGGGAGATACGCAGTATTTT.

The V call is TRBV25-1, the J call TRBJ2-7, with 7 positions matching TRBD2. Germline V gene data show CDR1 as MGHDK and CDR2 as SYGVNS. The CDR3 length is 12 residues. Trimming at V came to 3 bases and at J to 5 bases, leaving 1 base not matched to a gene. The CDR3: CASSDGGDEQYF. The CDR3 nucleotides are TGTGCCAGCAGTGATGGGGGGGACGAGCAGTACTTC.

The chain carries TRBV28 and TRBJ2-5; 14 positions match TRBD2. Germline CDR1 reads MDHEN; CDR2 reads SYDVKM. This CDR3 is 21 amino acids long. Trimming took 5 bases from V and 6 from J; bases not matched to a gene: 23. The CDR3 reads CASSRLDWPWTSGRWGKTQYF. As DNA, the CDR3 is TGTGCCAGCAGTCGGCTCGACTGGCCATGGACTAGCGGGAGGTGGGGGAAGACCCAGTACTTC.

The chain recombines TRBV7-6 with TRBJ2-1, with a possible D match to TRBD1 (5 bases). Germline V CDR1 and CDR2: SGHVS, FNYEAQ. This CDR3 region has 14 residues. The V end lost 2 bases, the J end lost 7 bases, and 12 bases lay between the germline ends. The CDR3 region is CASSLSRVENEQFF. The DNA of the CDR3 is TGTGCCAGCAGCTTATCCAGGGTTGAGAATGAGCAGTTCTTC. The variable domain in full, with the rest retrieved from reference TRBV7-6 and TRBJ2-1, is GAGVSQSPRYKVTKRGQDVALRCDPISGHVSLYWYRQALGQGPEFLTYFNYEAQQDKSGLPNDRFSAERPEGSISTLTIQRTEQRDSAMYRCASSLSRVENEQFFGPGTRLTVL.

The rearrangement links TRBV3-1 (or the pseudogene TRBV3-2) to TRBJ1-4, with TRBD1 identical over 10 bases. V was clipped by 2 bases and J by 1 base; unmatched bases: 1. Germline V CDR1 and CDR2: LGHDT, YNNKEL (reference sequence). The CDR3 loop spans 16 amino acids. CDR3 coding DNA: TGTGCCAGCAGCCAAAGGACAGGGGGAACTAATGAAAAACTGTTTTTT. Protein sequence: CASSQRTGGTNEKLFF.

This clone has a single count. DNA of the CDR3: TGTGCCAGCACGGACAGGGCAGACCTTGGCTACACCTTC. It yields the protein CASTDRADLGYTF. This chain links TRBV28 with TRBJ1-2; 8 nucleotides match TRBD1. J gave up 7 bases and V 7 bases, and 8 bases lay outside the gene matches. Germline V gene lookup returns CDR1 MDHEN and CDR2 SYDVKM. The CDR3 extends over 13 amino acids.

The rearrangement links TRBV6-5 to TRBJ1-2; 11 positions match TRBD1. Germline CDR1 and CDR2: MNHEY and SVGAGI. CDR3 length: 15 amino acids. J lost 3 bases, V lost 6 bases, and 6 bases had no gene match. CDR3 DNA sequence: TGTGCCAGCAGCCAAGGACAGGGGGCCTACTATGGCTACACCTTC. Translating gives CASSQGQGAYYGYTF.

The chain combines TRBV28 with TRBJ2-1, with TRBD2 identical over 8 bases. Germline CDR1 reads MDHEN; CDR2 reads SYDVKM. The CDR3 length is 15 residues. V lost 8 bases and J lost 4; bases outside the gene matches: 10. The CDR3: CASGSSGKFYNEQFF. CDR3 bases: TGTGCCAGCGGAAGTAGCGGGAAATTTTACAATGAGCAGTTCTTC.

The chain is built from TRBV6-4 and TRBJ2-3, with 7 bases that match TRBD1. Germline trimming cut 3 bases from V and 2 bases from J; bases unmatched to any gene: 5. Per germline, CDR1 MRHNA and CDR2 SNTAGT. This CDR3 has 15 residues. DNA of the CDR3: TGTGCCAGCAGTGAAGGGGGCCGAGTCACAGATACGCAGTATTTT. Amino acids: CASSEGGRVTDTQYF.

The CDR3 protein is CASSQGTGLYGYTF. The CDR3 DNA sequence: TGTGCCAGCAGCCAAGGGACAGGGCTTTATGGCTACACCTTC. This chain connects TRBV4-2 to TRBJ1-2; 8 bases line up with TRBD1. The CDR3 loop spans 14 amino acids. Germline V gene lookup returns CDR1 LGHNA and CDR2 YNFKEQ. Trimming at V came to 1 base and at J to 5 bases, leaving 3 bases not matched to a gene.

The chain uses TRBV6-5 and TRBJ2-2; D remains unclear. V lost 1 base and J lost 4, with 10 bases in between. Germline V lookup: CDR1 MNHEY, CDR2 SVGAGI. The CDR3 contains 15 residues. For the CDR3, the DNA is TGTGCCAGCAGTTACTACCGCGGCCCCACCGGGGAGCTGTTTTTT. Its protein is CASSYYRGPTGELFF.

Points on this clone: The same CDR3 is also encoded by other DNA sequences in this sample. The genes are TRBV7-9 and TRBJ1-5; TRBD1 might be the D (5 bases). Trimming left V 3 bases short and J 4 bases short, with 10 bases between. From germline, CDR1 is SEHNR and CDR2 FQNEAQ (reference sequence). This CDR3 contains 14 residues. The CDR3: CASSFGQSNQPQHF. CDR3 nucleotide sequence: TGTGCCAGCAGCTTTGGACAATCAAATCAGCCCCAGCATTTT.

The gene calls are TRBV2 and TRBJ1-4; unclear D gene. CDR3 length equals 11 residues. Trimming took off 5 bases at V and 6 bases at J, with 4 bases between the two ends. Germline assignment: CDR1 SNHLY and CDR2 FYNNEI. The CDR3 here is CASSNYEKLFF. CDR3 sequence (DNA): TGTGCCAGCAGTAACTATGAAAAACTGTTTTTT.

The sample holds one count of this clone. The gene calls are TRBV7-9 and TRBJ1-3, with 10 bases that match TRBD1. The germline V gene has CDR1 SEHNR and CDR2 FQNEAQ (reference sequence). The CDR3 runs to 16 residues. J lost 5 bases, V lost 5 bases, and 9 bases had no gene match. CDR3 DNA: TGTGCCAGCAGCCCAACCGGGACAGGGGAGAGAAACACCATATATTTT. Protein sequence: CASSPTGTGERNTIYF.

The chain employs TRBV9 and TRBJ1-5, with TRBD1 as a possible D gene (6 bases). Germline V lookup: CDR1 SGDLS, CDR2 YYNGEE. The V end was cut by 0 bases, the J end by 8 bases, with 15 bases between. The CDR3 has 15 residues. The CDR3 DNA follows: TGTGCCAGCAGCGTAGGCCAGGGGCCCGAAGAGCCCCAGCATTTT. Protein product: CASSVGQGPEEPQHF.

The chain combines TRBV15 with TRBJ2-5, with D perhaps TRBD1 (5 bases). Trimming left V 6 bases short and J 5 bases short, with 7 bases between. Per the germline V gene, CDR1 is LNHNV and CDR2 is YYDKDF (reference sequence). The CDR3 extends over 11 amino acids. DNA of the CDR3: TGTGCCACCAGTGCAGGGGAGACCCAGTACTTC. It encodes CATSAGETQYF.

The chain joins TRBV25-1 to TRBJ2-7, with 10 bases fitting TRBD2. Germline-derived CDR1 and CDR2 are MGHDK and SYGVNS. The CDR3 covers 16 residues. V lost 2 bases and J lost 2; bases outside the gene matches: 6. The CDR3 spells CASSEPASGRAYEQYF. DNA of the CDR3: TGTGCCAGCAGTGAACCGGCAAGCGGGAGGGCCTACGAGCAGTACTTC.